What follows is one T cell receptor beta chain and its context. These data originate in a study of OX40 agonist ivuxolimab in advanced cancers. Overall study: Partial response was recorded in three patients: one hepatocellular carcinoma and two cutaneous melanoma cases.

The method was immunoSEQ multiplex PCR; TCRdb's version includes in-frame clones alone and lacks a portion of them. The sample has 65,000 to 90,000 clones, approximately 90% seen once. The CDR3 totals 14 residues. V lost 0 bases and J lost 3, with 9 bases in between. Germline V gives CDR1 SGHDT, CDR2 YYEEEE. V gene TRBV5-6 combines with J gene TRBJ2-5, with D possibly TRBD2 on 6 matching bases. This clonotype was sampled from an adult with an advanced solid tumor such as melanoma, head and neck, liver or kidney cancer. The starting material was CD4+ or CD8+ T cells sorted from blood, obtained in a trial of the OX40 agonist ivuxolimab. The CDR3 region has the DNA TGTGCCAGCAGCTTGGCCGGAGGGGAAGAGACCCAGTACTTC. It translates to CASSLAGGEETQYF.